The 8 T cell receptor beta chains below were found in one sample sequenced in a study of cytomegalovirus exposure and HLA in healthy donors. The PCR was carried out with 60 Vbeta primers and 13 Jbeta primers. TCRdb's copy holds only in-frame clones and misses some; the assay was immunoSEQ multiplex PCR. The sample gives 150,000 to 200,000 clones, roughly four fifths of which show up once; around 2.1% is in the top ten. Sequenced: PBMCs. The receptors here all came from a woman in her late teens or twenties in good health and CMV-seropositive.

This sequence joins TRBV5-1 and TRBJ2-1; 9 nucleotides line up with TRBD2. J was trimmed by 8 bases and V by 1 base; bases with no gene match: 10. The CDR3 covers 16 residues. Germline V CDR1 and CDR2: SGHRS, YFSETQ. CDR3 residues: CASSLNRAGGLDEQFF. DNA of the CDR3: TGCGCCAGCAGCTTGAATAGAGCGGGGGGCTTGGATGAGCAGTTCTTC. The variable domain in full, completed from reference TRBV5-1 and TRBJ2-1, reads KAGVTQTPRYLIKTRGQQVTLSCSPISGHRSVSWYQQTPGQGLQFLFEYFSETQRNKGNFPGRFSGRQFSNSRSEMNVSTLELGDSALYLCASSLNRAGGLDEQFFGPGTRLTVL.

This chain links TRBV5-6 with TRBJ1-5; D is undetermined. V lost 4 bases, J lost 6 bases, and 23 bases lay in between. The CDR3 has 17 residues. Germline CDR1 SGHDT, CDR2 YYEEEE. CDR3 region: CASSTSGAGGGGQPQHF. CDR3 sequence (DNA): TGTGCCAGCAGCACGTCCGGAGCGGGCGGTGGTGGTCAGCCCCAGCATTTT.

The CDR3 loop is CASSTGQGGTEAFF. Written as DNA, the CDR3 is TGCGCCAGCAGCACGGGACAGGGTGGCACTGAAGCTTTCTTT. The V and J genes are TRBV5-1 and TRBJ1-1, with 9 bases aligning to TRBD1. The CDR3 has 14 amino acids. Germline CDR1 is SGHRS and CDR2 is YFSETQ. Germline trimming cut 4 bases from V and 4 bases from J; bases unmatched to any gene: 5.

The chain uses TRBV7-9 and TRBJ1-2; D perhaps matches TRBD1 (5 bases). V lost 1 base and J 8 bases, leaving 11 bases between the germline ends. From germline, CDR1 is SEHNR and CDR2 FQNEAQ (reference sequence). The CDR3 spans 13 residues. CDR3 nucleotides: TGTGCCAGCAGCTTAGGGGTGGGGCTCGGCTACACCTTC. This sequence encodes CASSLGVGLGYTF.

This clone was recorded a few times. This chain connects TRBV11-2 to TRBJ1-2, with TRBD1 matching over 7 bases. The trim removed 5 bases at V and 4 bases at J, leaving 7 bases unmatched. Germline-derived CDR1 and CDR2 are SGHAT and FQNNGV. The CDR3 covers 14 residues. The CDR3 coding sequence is TGTGCCAGCAGCGCGATTAGGGACAGCTATGGCTACACCTTC. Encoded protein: CASSAIRDSYGYTF.

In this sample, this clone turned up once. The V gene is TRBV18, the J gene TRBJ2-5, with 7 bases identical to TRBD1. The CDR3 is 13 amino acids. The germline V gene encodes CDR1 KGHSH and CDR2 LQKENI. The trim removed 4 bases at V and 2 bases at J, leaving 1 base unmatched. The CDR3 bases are TGTGCCAGCTCACTGGGACAGCAAGAGACCCAGTACTTC. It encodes CASSLGQQETQYF.

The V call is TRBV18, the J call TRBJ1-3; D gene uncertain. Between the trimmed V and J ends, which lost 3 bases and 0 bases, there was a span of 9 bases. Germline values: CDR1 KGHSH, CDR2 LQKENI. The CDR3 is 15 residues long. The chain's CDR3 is CASSPSGNSGNTIYF. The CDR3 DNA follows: TGTGCCAGCTCACCCTCGGGGAACTCTGGAAACACCATATATTTT.

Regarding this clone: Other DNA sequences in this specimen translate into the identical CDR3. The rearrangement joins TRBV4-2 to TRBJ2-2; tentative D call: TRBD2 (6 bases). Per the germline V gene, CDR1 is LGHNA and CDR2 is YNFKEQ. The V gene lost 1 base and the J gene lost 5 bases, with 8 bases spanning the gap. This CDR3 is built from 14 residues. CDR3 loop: CASSQARGTGELFF. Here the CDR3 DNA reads TGTGCCAGCAGCCAAGCTCGGGGGACCGGGGAGCTGTTTTTT.